Below, one T cell receptor beta chain is given with its context. These data are taken from a study of blood T cell repertoires in COVID-19. Looking at the study overall: Researchers got acute and convalescent COVID-19 samples from the United States, Italy and Spain. T cells, B-cell-depleted T cells, or PBMCs supplied cDNA or gDNA.

V was pared by 3 bases and J by 0 bases, with 5 bases between. CDR3 length: 14 residues. Germline loops: CDR1 LGHDT, CDR2 YNNKEL (reference sequence). Method: immunoSEQ multiplex PCR; TCRdb's copy keeps in-frame clones and lacks some. The table records 150,000 or so clones, roughly 78% of them present only once. Sequencing was carried out using peripheral blood. This sequence was found in a human donor with acute or convalescent COVID-19. The donor label of this sample is uncertain. The chain combines TRBV3-1 (or the pseudogene TRBV3-2) with TRBJ2-2, with D uncertain. The CDR3 DNA sequence: TGTGCCAGCAGCCATAGAACGAACACCGGGGAGCTGTTTTTT. This gives the protein CASSHRTNTGELFF.